These 9 T cell receptor beta chains were sequenced from one sample in a study of T-cell memory formation after mild COVID-19. TCRdb fed the 5' RACE reads into MiXCR, producing one record per CDR3 protein. The sample holds approximately 60,000 distinct CDR3 sequences; over 8.5% are singletons and the top ten take 1.1%. The specimen sequenced was PBMCs or a T cell subset sorted from them (not recorded which). These receptors all stem from a man between 18 and 29 years old who had mild COVID-19 (a few samples of this study predate the infection). Cell type and time point are not known.

This clonotype was seen repeatedly, ten times or more. V gene TRBV5-1 combines with J gene TRBJ2-3, with D hard to call. The CDR3 length is 12 residues. Germline V gene sequence: CDR1 SGHRS, CDR2 YFSETQ. The ends were cut back, 2 bases at V and 9 bases at J, with 10 bases in the middle. The CDR3, as DNA: TGCGCCAGCAGCTTCAGCCTCCAGACGCAGTATTTT. As protein: CASSFSLQTQYF.

This clonotype was recorded a few times. The CDR3 DNA reads TGTGCCAGCAGTTACTCGATCGCCAGGGTCAATGAGCAGTTCTTC. Translating it yields CASSYSIARVNEQFF. The chain combines TRBV6-5 with TRBJ2-1; TRBD1 might be the D (5 bases). V was pared by 0 bases and J by 6 bases, with 12 bases between. CDR1 and CDR2 from the germline V gene are MNHEY and SVGAGI. This CDR3 is 15 amino acids long.

There are a few counts of this clonotype. The chain is built from TRBV7-3 and TRBJ1-5; TRBD1 aligns across 7 bases. CDR1 is SGHTA, CDR2 FQGTGA, per germline. This CDR3 has 13 amino acids. With V trimmed by 5 bases and J by 7 bases, 5 bases remained unmatched. The CDR3 loop reads CASSPDRAQPQHF. In DNA form, the CDR3 reads TGTGCCAGCAGCCCCGACAGGGCCCAGCCCCAGCATTTT.

The chain couples TRBV4-2 to TRBJ2-7; D is perhaps TRBD2 (6 bases). Germline V gives CDR1 LGHNA, CDR2 YNFKEQ. CDR3 length equals 13 residues. V was shortened by 5 bases and J by 6 bases, with 14 bases between the two germline ends. The CDR3 sequence: CASSLGEAGEQYF. CDR3 bases: TGTGCCAGCAGCTTAGGGGAGGCGGGCGAGCAGTACTTC.

This clonotype was counted only a few times. This chain joins TRBV5-6 and TRBJ2-2; D is ambiguous. CDR3 length: 14 amino acids. CDR1 is SGHDT and CDR2 is YYEEEE in the germline V gene. V was clipped by 4 bases and J by 3 bases, with 10 bases between them. DNA of the CDR3: TGTGCCAGCAGCCCTGACCCGTACACCGGGGAGCTGTTTTTT. Translated: CASSPDPYTGELFF.

This clonotype was found many times. The chain joins TRBV7-9 to TRBJ2-5, with TRBD1 identical over 7 bases. CDR3 length: 14 amino acids. V lost 2 bases to trimming and J lost 2 bases; unmatched junction nucleotides: 2. CDR1 is SEHNR, CDR2 FQNEAQ, per germline (reference sequence). The CDR3 DNA reads TGTGCCAGCAGCTTACAGGGGGTTCAAGAGACCCAGTACTTC. This codes for CASSLQGVQETQYF.

This rearrangement joins TRBV9 to TRBJ2-4; D call uncertain. CDR1 is SGDLS, CDR2 YYNGEE, per germline. The CDR3 contains 16 residues. Trimming cost V 0 bases and J 1 base, with 11 bases left between them. CDR3 sequence (DNA): TGTGCCAGCAGCGTAGGGGCCCAGAAGGCCAAAAACATTCAGTACTTC. Translating gives CASSVGAQKAKNIQYF.

This clonotype was counted ten times or more. V and J are TRBV5-1 and TRBJ2-1, with D maybe TRBD2 (6 bases). The V end lost 3 bases, the J end lost 0 bases, and 13 bases lay between the germline ends. The CDR3 spans 16 residues. The germline gives CDR1 SGHRS, CDR2 YFSETQ. The CDR3 here is CASSSGTFSSYNEQFF. Written as DNA, the CDR3 is TGCGCCAGCAGCTCCGGGACTTTCAGCTCCTACAATGAGCAGTTCTTC.

This rearrangement joins TRBV7-2 to TRBJ1-1; TRBD1 agrees at 8 bases. The CDR3 runs to 14 residues. Germline CDR1 SGHTA, CDR2 FQGNSA. V shed 3 bases and J 4 bases; nucleotides not matched to a gene: 4. CDR3 loop: CASSFRTGTTEAFF. Written as DNA, the CDR3 is TGTGCCAGCAGCTTCCGGACAGGGACCACTGAAGCTTTCTTT.